The present entry profiles one T cell receptor (beta chain) with its context. Exclusion of a patient followed from autoimmune disease history or systemic immunosuppression. The source of the sample is a study of OX40 agonist ivuxolimab in advanced cancers. About the study: An agonistic anti-OX40 (CD134) antibody, ivuxolimab, was used to treat the patients. Mean age about 60 years, range about 23 to 85; nearly 85% male.

The method was immunoSEQ multiplex PCR; TCRdb's version includes in-frame clones alone and lacks a portion of them. The table shows some 90,000 clones, with 87% occurring only once. Germline CDR1 is MNHEY and CDR2 is SMNVEV (reference sequence). The CDR3 has 14 residues. Trimming removed 2 bases at V and 6 bases at J, with 13 bases between. The input for sequencing was CD4+ or CD8+ T cells sorted from blood, taken in a trial of the OX40 agonist ivuxolimab. The receptor was isolated from an adult with an advanced solid tumor such as melanoma, head and neck, liver or kidney cancer. The V and J genes are TRBV27 and TRBJ1-2; tentatively, D is TRBD1 (5 bases). The CDR3 sequence is CASSLKGREDGYTF. The CDR3 bases are TGTGCCAGCAGTTTAAAGGGCAGGGAGGATGGCTACACCTTC.